The 32 T cell receptor beta chains presented below share a single source sample, sequenced in a study of CD8 T cells in Susac syndrome. After extraction with the RNeasy kit, about 0.45 to 1 ug of the RNA was reverse transcribed using random hexamers. TCRdb passed the immunoSEQ multiplex PCR reads through MiXCR, listing each CDR3 protein once. The data show fewer than 350,000 distinct CDR3 sequences, roughly 85% seen once. Material: CD8+ T cells from PBMCs. The receptor set was obtained from a human donor with multiple sclerosis.

V gene TRBV6-5 combines with J gene TRBJ2-3; D remains unclear. CDR1 is MNHEY and CDR2 is SVGAGI in the germline V gene. This CDR3 is 13 amino acids long. With 6 bases removed from V and 2 bases from J, the gap between germline ends came to 9 bases. CDR3 in amino acids: CASRERDTDTQYF. CDR3 DNA: TGTGCCAGCAGGGAGCGAGACACAGATACGCAGTATTTT.

The chain is built from TRBV28 and TRBJ1-1; no clear D gene. V was clipped by 6 bases and J by 3 bases, with 11 bases between them. Germline V gives CDR1 MDHEN, CDR2 SYDVKM. The CDR3 loop spans 13 amino acids. The CDR3 nucleotides read TGTGCCAGCAGACCAAGGTCTTACACTGAAGCTTTCTTT. Its translation: CASRPRSYTEAFF.

V is TRBV7-9 and J is TRBJ2-1, with 9 bases that match TRBD2. V was clipped by 3 bases and J by 9 bases; unmatched bases: 15. This CDR3 contains 17 residues. Germline assignment: CDR1 SEHNR and CDR2 FQNEAQ (reference sequence). The CDR3 here is CASSFPLTSGTRGEQFF. For the CDR3, the DNA is TGTGCCAGCAGCTTCCCCCTGACTAGCGGAACACGGGGTGAGCAGTTCTTC.

The chain combines TRBV25-1 with TRBJ2-3; D is ambiguous. CDR3 length: 15 residues. CDR1 MGHDK and CDR2 SYGVNS come from the germline V gene. Between the trimmed V and J ends, which lost 3 bases and 2 bases, there was a span of 12 bases. Here the CDR3 DNA reads TGTGCCAGCAGTGAGCTGGAGAGGATCACAGATACGCAGTATTTT. As protein: CASSELERITDTQYF.

DNA for the CDR3: TGCAGTGCTAGTTATCCTTCGAATGAGCAGTTCTTC. It is translated as CSASYPSNEQFF. The chain employs TRBV20-1 and TRBJ2-1, with D hard to call. Deletions cut 3 bases from V and 7 bases from J, with 10 bases between. Germline CDR1 DFQATT, CDR2 SNEGSKA (reference sequence). The CDR3 length is 12 residues.

The table lists this clonotype with a count of one. CDR3 residues: CASSKAVSSGVSTDTQYF. The CDR3 nucleotides are TGTGCCAGCAGCAAAGCGGTATCTAGCGGGGTTAGCACAGATACGCAGTATTTT. This chain joins TRBV21-1 and TRBJ2-3; the DNA was not used to check the table's D call, TRBD2. TRBV21-1 is assigned pseudogene status. This CDR3 is built from 18 residues.

This clonotype came up once. The chain recombines TRBV20-1 with TRBJ2-1; tentatively, D is TRBD2 (6 bases). CDR3 length equals 13 residues. V lost 0 bases, J lost 8 bases, and 11 bases lay in between. CDR1 DFQATT and CDR2 SNEGSKA come from the germline V gene (reference sequence). The CDR3 DNA sequence: TGCAGTGCTAGAGATGGAGGGAACCATGAGCAGTTCTTC. Translated: CSARDGGNHEQFF.

This chain joins TRBV19 and TRBJ1-1; D uncertain. The CDR3 loop spans 12 amino acids. The V end was cut by 5 bases, the J end by 6 bases, with 10 bases between. Germline-derived CDR1 and CDR2 are LNHDA and SQIVND (reference sequence). The chain's CDR3 is CASSPAVAEAFF. The CDR3 DNA reads TGTGCCAGTAGTCCTGCAGTCGCTGAAGCTTTCTTT.

This clonotype was observed a single time. The chain uses TRBV6-5 and TRBJ2-5, with TRBD2 matching over 12 bases. The CDR3 is made up of 17 amino acids. Germline trimming cut 7 bases from V and 2 bases from J; bases unmatched to any gene: 11. From germline, CDR1 is MNHEY and CDR2 SVGAGI. The CDR3 bases are TGTGCCAGCACTTGGACAGGAGGACTAGCGGGGCAAGAGACCCAGTACTTC. Amino acid sequence: CASTWTGGLAGQETQYF.

Turning to this clonotype: The junction differs from germline at one of its ends, possibly a read error. The rearrangement uses TRBV4-3 and TRBJ2-3; D may match TRBD1 or TRBD2 (6 bases each). The CDR3 sequence is 19 residues long. Germline CDR1 reads LGHNA; CDR2 reads YSLEER. In DNA, the CDR3 is TGCGCCAGCAGTCAAGTTTGGGGGGCTAGCGCTTCCTCCACAGATACGCAGTATTTT. It is translated as CASSQVWGASASSTDTQYF.

This chain connects TRBV5-8 to TRBJ1-2; D not resolved. V was trimmed by 1 base and J by 1 base, leaving 8 bases between them. CDR3 length: 14 amino acids. Germline assignment: CDR1 SGHTS and CDR2 YDEGEE. The CDR3 protein is CASSLRAFNYGYTF. Here the CDR3 DNA reads TGTGCCAGCAGCTTGAGAGCTTTTAACTATGGCTACACCTTC.

This chain links TRBV3-1 with TRBJ2-1; 7 nucleotides agree with TRBD2. V was pared by 2 bases and J by 6 bases, with 10 bases of the junction left unmatched. Germline V CDR1 and CDR2: LGHDT, YNNKEL (reference sequence). CDR3 length: 16 amino acids. The CDR3 bases are TGTGCCAGCAGCCAATCGTCGGTCCTAGCGGTCAATGAGCAGTTCTTC. Its translation: CASSQSSVLAVNEQFF.

This clonotype has a single count. The rearrangement joins TRBV7-2 to TRBJ2-7; weak D call: TRBD1 (5 bases). The CDR3 loop spans 14 amino acids. Trimming pared 1 base from V and 4 bases from J, leaving 11 bases between. CDR1 and CDR2 (germline): SGHTA, FQGNSA. DNA for the CDR3: TGTGCCAGCAGCTTAGGACAGATAGAATACGAGCAGTACTTC. This codes for CASSLGQIEYEQYF. Looking up the rest from reference TRBV7-2 and TRBJ2-7 gives the full variable domain: GAGVSQSPSNKVTEKGKDVELRCDPISGHTALYWYRQSLGQGLEFLIYFQGNSAPDKSGLPSDRFSAERTGGSVSTLTIQRTQQEDSAVYLCASSLGQIEYEQYFGPGTRLTVT.

The rearrangement uses TRBV21-1 and TRBJ2-7; the table gives TRBD1 as D, unverified against the DNA. TRBV21-1 is shown as a pseudogene. The CDR3 spans 13 residues. Here the CDR3 reads CASTRQYGYEQYF. CDR3 DNA sequence: TGTGCCAGCACCCGACAGTATGGGTACGAGCAGTACTTC.

This chain connects TRBV7-3 to TRBJ2-1; perhaps TRBD2 as D (6 bases). Germline CDR1 is SGHTA and CDR2 is FQGTGA. The CDR3 is 13 residues long. V lost 4 bases to trimming and J lost 6 bases, with 10 bases between them. This chain's CDR3 is CASSYGTFNEQFF. As DNA, the CDR3 is TGTGCCAGCAGCTACGGGACTTTCAATGAGCAGTTCTTC.

This clonotype was found many times. The chain combines TRBV7-9 with TRBJ1-2, with D possibly being TRBD1 (6 bases). The CDR3 runs to 13 residues. V lost 5 bases and J 8 bases, leaving 15 bases between the germline ends. Germline V gene data show CDR1 as SEHNR and CDR2 as FQNEAQ (reference sequence). The CDR3 sequence: CASSVTQGWGYTF. CDR3 bases: TGTGCCAGCAGCGTAACACAGGGTTGGGGCTACACCTTC. Drawing the rest from reference TRBV7-9 and TRBJ1-2, the complete variable domain is DTGVSQNPRHKITKRGQNVTFRCDPISEHNRLYWYRQTLGQGPEFLTYFQNEAQLEKSRLLSDRFSAERPKGSFSTLEIQRTEQGDSAMYLCASSVTQGWGYTFGSGTRLTVV.

CDR3 bases: TGTGCCACCAGTGCAGGGGCGGGGGAAGATGAGCAGTTCTTC. It is translated as CATSAGAGEDEQFF. V gene TRBV24-1 combines with J gene TRBJ2-1; possible D gene TRBD2, 7 bases. Per germline, CDR1 KGHDR and CDR2 SFDVKD. The CDR3 consists of 14 residues. V lost 5 bases and J lost 8, with 15 bases in between.

The chain recombines TRBV28 with TRBJ2-5; D is possibly TRBD1 (6 bases). CDR1 MDHEN and CDR2 SYDVKM come from the germline V gene. The CDR3 spans 14 residues. V dropped 3 bases and J dropped 5 bases, with 13 bases sitting between them. The CDR3 sequence: CASSLWTVRETQYF. In DNA form, the CDR3 reads TGTGCCAGCAGTTTGTGGACAGTCAGGGAGACCCAGTACTTC.

The V and J genes are TRBV4-3 and TRBJ2-5, with 11 bases identical to TRBD2. Per the germline V gene, CDR1 is LGHNA and CDR2 is YSLEER. V lost 0 bases, J lost 9 bases, and 12 bases stayed unmatched. There are 17 residues in the CDR3. The CDR3 here is CASSQDPGTSGFVAQYF. CDR3 nucleotide sequence: TGCGCCAGCAGCCAAGATCCTGGGACTAGCGGCTTCGTGGCCCAGTACTTC.

This clonotype was observed a few times. V is TRBV7-2 and J is TRBJ2-3, with D possibly matching TRBD2 (6 bases). CDR1 and CDR2 from the germline V gene are SGHTA and FQGNSA. This CDR3 has 19 residues. The V gene lost 5 bases and the J gene lost 2 bases, with 26 bases spanning the gap. This CDR3 is CASSRVGDLGRGTTDTQYF. Here the CDR3 DNA reads TGTGCCAGCAGCCGAGTCGGAGATCTGGGACGGGGGACCACAGATACGCAGTATTTT.

Here the CDR3 DNA reads TGTGCCAGCACACCCGGGACAGGGGCCAATGAGCAGTTCTTC. Its protein product is CASTPGTGANEQFF. V usage is TRBV25-1 and J usage is TRBJ2-1; 10 bases agree with TRBD1. Unmatched junction bases numbered 6, after V lost 7 bases and J lost 6 bases. This CDR3 contains 14 residues. CDR1 and CDR2 (germline): MGHDK, SYGVNS.

The chain recombines TRBV28 with TRBJ2-7, with TRBD2 matching 10 bases. This CDR3 spans 17 amino acids. Per germline, CDR1 MDHEN and CDR2 SYDVKM. V trimming: 2 bases; J trimming: 0 bases; junction bases outside the gene matches: 7. CDR3 bases: TGTGCCAGCAGTTTAACCCGGCTAGCGGGGGACTCCTACGAGCAGTACTTC. Translation gives CASSLTRLAGDSYEQYF.

The chain employs TRBV6-2 or TRBV6-3 and TRBJ2-3, with 10 bases fitting TRBD2. Germline V gene data show CDR1 as MNHEY and CDR2 as SVGEGT. This CDR3 has 17 residues. V trimming: 6 bases; J trimming: 6 bases; junction bases outside the gene matches: 15. The CDR3 DNA sequence: TGTGCCAGCAGAAAACTGCCTAGCGGGAGCAGAGGGGATACGCAGTATTTT. Its protein is CASRKLPSGSRGDTQYF.

The chain carries TRBV11-2 and TRBJ2-5; possible D gene TRBD1, 6 bases. The CDR3 has 14 residues. Trimming took off 4 bases at V and 9 bases at J, with 18 bases between the two ends. The germline gives CDR1 SGHAT, CDR2 FQNNGV. The CDR3 coding sequence is TGTGCCAGCAGCTCCCCCAGGGGACCCGGGGCCCAGTACTTC. Translating gives CASSSPRGPGAQYF.

This clonotype was seen once. The gene calls are TRBV20-1 and TRBJ2-7, with D possibly called TRBD1 or TRBD2 (5 bases each). Trimming left V 1 base short and J 3 bases short, with 13 bases between. The CDR3 is 14 amino acids. Germline assignment: CDR1 DFQATT and CDR2 SNEGSKA (reference sequence). The chain's CDR3 is CSARGDPQIYEQYF. CDR3 sequence (DNA): TGCAGTGCTAGAGGGGACCCACAAATCTACGAGCAGTACTTC.

The chain employs TRBV4-3 and TRBJ2-7; 9 nucleotides align to TRBD1. CDR3 length: 15 amino acids. Trimming took 0 bases from V and 4 from J; bases not matched to a gene: 4. In germline, CDR1 is LGHNA, CDR2 YSLEER. CDR3 region: CASSQDPGQGYEQYF. In DNA, the CDR3 is TGCGCCAGCAGCCAAGATCCGGGACAGGGATACGAGCAGTACTTC.

The V gene is TRBV25-1, the J gene TRBJ2-1; perhaps TRBD2 as D (5 bases). Germline V gene data show CDR1 as MGHDK and CDR2 as SYGVNS. V was cut by 3 bases and J by 6 bases, with 27 bases left in between. CDR3 length equals 19 residues. CDR3 nucleotide sequence: TGTGCCAGCAGTGATTCTTTTCTGAGTGGGCGGAGCCTAGCCAATGAGCAGTTCTTC. It translates to CASSDSFLSGRSLANEQFF.

The V and J genes are TRBV30 and TRBJ2-3; D call uncertain. The CDR3 length is 14 residues. Germline V gene data show CDR1 as GTSNPN and CDR2 as SVGIG (reference sequence). V was trimmed by 4 bases and J by 0 bases, leaving 11 bases between them. The CDR3 loop reads CAWNWVSSTDTQYF. The CDR3 DNA is TGTGCCTGGAATTGGGTTTCTAGCACAGATACGCAGTATTTT.

The chain recombines TRBV9 with TRBJ1-2; tentative D call: TRBD1 (5 bases). The CDR3 covers 13 residues. The ends were cut back, 0 bases at V and 8 bases at J, with 11 bases in the middle. Per germline, CDR1 SGDLS and CDR2 YYNGEE. The chain's CDR3 is CASSVVQGSGYTF. CDR3 bases: TGTGCCAGCAGCGTAGTGCAGGGAAGCGGCTACACCTTC.

The chain has TRBV12-3 or TRBV12-4 and TRBJ1-1, with 8 positions matching TRBD1. This CDR3 has 14 residues. The V and J ends lost 3 bases and 7 bases, in that order; junction bases with no gene match: 7. The CDR3 DNA is TGTGCCAGCAGTTTCAGGACAGGGTCGGTTGAAGCTTTCTTT. Its translation is CASSFRTGSVEAFF.

This clonotype was detected once. This sequence joins TRBV13 and TRBJ2-3, with D tentatively TRBD2 (5 bases). V was clipped by 1 base and J by 1 base, with 15 bases between them. CDR3 size: 17 residues. The V gene's germline CDR1 is PRHDT and CDR2 FYEKMQ (reference sequence). The CDR3 DNA is TGTGCCAGCAGCTTAGCGGTTGGCGGGTGGGGCACAGATACGCAGTATTTT. Protein product: CASSLAVGGWGTDTQYF.

This chain connects TRBV4-1 to TRBJ2-7; D perhaps matches TRBD1 (6 bases). The CDR3 has 17 amino acids. V lost 0 bases to trimming and J lost 3 bases, with 18 bases between them. In germline, CDR1 is MGHRA, CDR2 YSYEKL. The CDR3 nucleotides are TGCGCCAGCAGCCAAGAATGGGTGCGTGGACAGAACTACGAGCAGTACTTC. Its translation is CASSQEWVRGQNYEQYF.